A single sample gave rise to the 27 T cell receptor beta chains below, sequenced in a study of shared clonotypes between healthy human individuals. CD45RO-negative, CCR7-selected cells formed the naive CD8 fraction, which excluded terminally differentiated effector memory CD45RA+ cells. Using immunoSEQ multiplex PCR, the repertoire was profiled, and TCRdb retains in-frame clones only, with some absent. The data contain around 550,000 clones, roughly 95% of them singletons. What was sequenced was naive CD8+ T cells sorted from blood. The receptor set was obtained from a woman under 40 in good health.

The J gene is TRBJ2-7, the V gene TRBV6-1, with D perhaps being TRBD1 or TRBD2 (5 bases each). Deletions cut 3 bases from V and 3 bases from J, with 9 bases between. Germline-derived CDR1 and CDR2 are MNHNS and SASEGT. This CDR3 is 13 amino acids long. The CDR3 is CASSDGGGYEQYF. CDR3 nucleotides: TGTGCCAGCAGTGATGGTGGGGGCTACGAGCAGTACTTC.

The chain employs TRBV20-1 and TRBJ2-1; D is tentatively TRBD1 or TRBD2 (5 bases each). This CDR3 is 11 amino acids long. From germline, CDR1 is DFQATT and CDR2 SNEGSKA (reference sequence). Trimming cost V 6 bases and J 10 bases, with 13 bases left between them. In DNA, the CDR3 is TGCAGTGCCACCCCGGGACCCGAGCAGTTCTTC. It yields the protein CSATPGPEQFF.

The chain uses TRBV7-6 and TRBJ2-7; weak D call: TRBD2 (6 bases). V was pared by 1 base and J by 0 bases, with 16 bases between. The CDR3 length is 17 residues. CDR1 and CDR2 (germline): SGHVS, FNYEAQ. This chain's CDR3 is CASSLELAGTASYEQYF. In DNA, the CDR3 is TGTGCCAGCAGCTTAGAGCTTGCGGGGACGGCCTCCTACGAGCAGTACTTC.

The V and J genes are TRBV30 and TRBJ2-7; D is perhaps TRBD1 (5 bases). V shed 0 bases and J shed 9 bases, with 15 bases lying between them. This CDR3 contains 13 residues. Germline V lookup: CDR1 GTSNPN, CDR2 SVGIG (reference sequence). CDR3 sequence reads: CAWSVAGLDGQYF. CDR3 bases: TGTGCCTGGAGTGTAGCAGGGCTCGATGGGCAGTACTTC.

The rearrangement joins TRBV28 to TRBJ1-4; D is uncertain. The germline V gene has CDR1 MDHEN and CDR2 SYDVKM. Trimming took 4 bases from V and 7 from J, leaving 13 bases between them. The CDR3 length is 14 residues. The CDR3, as DNA: TGTGCCAGCAGTTCACGGAGGGAGGGTGAAAAACTGTTTTTT. Residues: CASSSRREGEKLFF.

Concerning this clone itself: At one boundary the junction diverges from the germline segment, which might be a read error. This chain joins TRBV2 and TRBJ2-7; D is perhaps TRBD1 (6 bases). The CDR3 covers 12 residues. The germline gives CDR1 SNHLY, CDR2 FYNNEI. For the CDR3, the DNA is TGTGCCATCCGGGACACACCGCCCCGGACAATATTC. Translated, it gives CAIRDTPPRTIF.

This rearrangement joins TRBV29-1 to TRBJ2-7, with 7 bases lining up with TRBD1. V was pared by 4 bases and J by 7 bases, with 10 bases of the junction left unmatched. Looked up from germline, CDR1 is SQVTM and CDR2 is ANQGSEA. The CDR3 loop spans 13 amino acids. CDR3 nucleotides: TGCAGCGTTGGAGTGGGACAGCCAGGAGAGCAGTACTTC. It codes for CSVGVGQPGEQYF.

The J gene is TRBJ2-1, the V gene TRBV28; no reliable D call. V dropped 3 bases and J dropped 5 bases, with 14 bases sitting between them. Germline CDR1 and CDR2: MDHEN and SYDVKM. The CDR3 has 15 amino acids. CDR3 sequence: CASSFWGRKNNEQFF. The DNA of the CDR3 is TGTGCCAGCAGTTTCTGGGGAAGGAAAAACAATGAGCAGTTCTTC.

Concerning this clone: The sample has other DNA sequences that encode this CDR3 too. The chain uses TRBV7-9 and TRBJ1-1, with D unresolved. The ends were cut back, 0 bases at V and 5 bases at J, with 4 bases in the middle. This CDR3 is 12 amino acids long. The germline V gene has CDR1 SEHNR and CDR2 FQNEAQ (reference sequence). CDR3 sequence (DNA): TGTGCCAGCAGCTTAGCTGGGACTGAAGCTTTCTTT. Its translation is CASSLAGTEAFF.

The chain links TRBV28 to TRBJ2-4, with TRBD2 identical over 7 bases. This CDR3 has 17 amino acids. Germline V lookup: CDR1 MDHEN, CDR2 SYDVKM. After removal of 2 bases from V and 4 bases from J, the junction contained 11 bases not matched to a gene. The CDR3 bases are TGTGCCAGCAGTTTACCACTTCTAGCGGAGGCGAAAAACATTCAGTACTTC. It codes for CASSLPLLAEAKNIQYF. Supplemented by reference TRBV28 and TRBJ2-4, the full variable domain reads DVKVTQSSRYLVKRTGEKVFLECVQDMDHENMFWYRQDPGLGLRLIYFSYDVKMKEKGDIPEGYSVSREKKERFSLILESASTNQTSMYLCASSLPLLAEAKNIQYFGAGTRLSVL.

This chain joins TRBV4-1 and TRBJ2-3, with unresolved D. Germline loops: CDR1 MGHRA, CDR2 YSYEKL. The CDR3 is 14 amino acids. V shed 1 base and J shed 4 bases, with 9 bases lying between them. CDR3 DNA sequence: TGCGCCAGCAGCCAAGTGGTGGCGGCAGATACGCAGTATTTT. Translation: CASSQVVAADTQYF.

The chain joins TRBV28 to TRBJ2-2; no definite D call. Per the germline V gene, CDR1 is MDHEN and CDR2 is SYDVKM. V was cut by 3 bases and J by 6 bases, with 2 bases left in between. This CDR3 contains 11 residues. The CDR3 nucleotides read TGTGCCAGCAGTTTGGCCGGGGAGCTGTTTTTT. Its protein product is CASSLAGELFF.

The genes are TRBV13 and TRBJ1-2; TRBD1 is a possible D gene (6 bases). The CDR3 has 12 amino acids. Germline assignment: CDR1 PRHDT and CDR2 FYEKMQ (reference sequence). Trimming took off 10 bases at V and 4 bases at J, with 13 bases between the two ends. CDR3 in DNA: TGTGCCACGCTTGGGGGCGCCTATGGCTACACCTTC. As protein: CATLGGAYGYTF.

This clone was seen only once. The CDR3 DNA reads as TGCGCCAGCAGCTCGACTCCTCTCTTCGGAAACACCATATATTTT. Translated, it gives CASSSTPLFGNTIYF. The chain recombines TRBV4-1 with TRBJ1-3; no definite D call. V lost 5 bases and J 4 bases, leaving 15 bases between the germline ends. From germline, CDR1 is MGHRA and CDR2 YSYEKL. The CDR3 runs 15 residues.

This clone has only one observation. The rearrangement links TRBV28 to TRBJ2-5, with 10 nucleotides matching TRBD2. Germline V lookup: CDR1 MDHEN, CDR2 SYDVKM. CDR3 size: 22 residues. V was clipped by 3 bases and J by 4 bases; unmatched bases: 26. The DNA for the CDR3 is TGTGCCAGCAGTTTTTCTCAACAAGACGGGGGTGAAGCGGGAGGGCCTCTAGAGACCCAGTACTTC. This translates into CASSFSQQDGGEAGGPLETQYF.

The V and J genes are TRBV2 and TRBJ1-2; the D gene is possibly TRBD1 (5 bases). V dropped 8 bases and J dropped 1 base, with 23 bases sitting between them. CDR3 length equals 17 residues. Looked up from germline, CDR1 is SNHLY and CDR2 is FYNNEI. The CDR3 bases are TGTGCCAGCGCCGACGCGGCAGGGAGTTTTATTAACTATGGCTACACCTTC. Its protein is CASADAAGSFINYGYTF. Full variable domain (rest looked up from reference TRBV2 and TRBJ1-2): EPEVTQTPSHQVTQMGQEVILRCVPISNHLYFYWYRQILGQKVEFLVSFYNNEISEKSEIFDDQFSVERPDGSNFTLKIRSTKLEDSAMYFCASADAAGSFINYGYTFGSGTRLTVV.

The chain uses TRBV14 and TRBJ2-7, with 7 bases that match TRBD1. The germline V gene encodes CDR1 SGHDN and CDR2 FVKESK. After removal of 3 bases from V and 0 bases from J, the junction contained 8 bases not matched to a gene. The CDR3 loop spans 16 amino acids. The CDR3 loop reads CASSQFTGTVSYEQYF. CDR3 nucleotide sequence: TGTGCCAGCAGCCAGTTTACCGGGACAGTCTCCTACGAGCAGTACTTC.

The rearrangement links TRBV5-4 to TRBJ2-3; TRBD2 might be the D (5 bases). Germline values: CDR1 SGHNT, CDR2 YYREEE (reference sequence). This CDR3 comprises 17 residues. Trimming took off 1 base at V and 2 bases at J, with 17 bases between the two ends. The CDR3 DNA follows: TGTGCCAGCAGCTTGCGCGGACTGTACTGGTACACAGATACGCAGTATTTT. Translated, it gives CASSLRGLYWYTDTQYF.

This chain links TRBV9 with TRBJ2-1, with D hard to call. This CDR3 comprises 14 residues. The germline gives CDR1 SGDLS, CDR2 YYNGEE. The V gene lost 0 bases and the J gene lost 5 bases, with 9 bases spanning the gap. The CDR3 sequence: CASSVEEPHNEQFF. The CDR3 bases are TGTGCCAGCAGCGTAGAGGAGCCTCACAATGAGCAGTTCTTC.

In DNA, the CDR3 is TGTGCCAGCAGTTCAATGGGATCCCACTACTACGAGCAGTACTTC. This encodes CASSSMGSHYYEQYF. The chain employs TRBV28 and TRBJ2-7; D gene uncertain. Germline V lookup: CDR1 MDHEN, CDR2 SYDVKM. Trimming pared 4 bases from V and 3 bases from J, leaving 16 bases between. This CDR3 comprises 15 residues.

This chain uses TRBV5-1 with TRBJ2-7, with 10 bases lining up with TRBD2. From germline, CDR1 is SGHRS and CDR2 YFSETQ. The ends lost 1 base at V and 0 bases at J; junction bases unmatched: 4. The CDR3 is 16 residues long. Here the CDR3 reads CASSLTSGTDSYEQYF. CDR3 in DNA: TGCGCCAGCAGCTTGACTAGCGGGACAGACTCCTACGAGCAGTACTTC.

The chain combines TRBV7-2 with TRBJ1-1; no clear D gene. Trimming took off 1 base at V and 1 base at J, with 19 bases between the two ends. From germline, CDR1 is SGHTA and CDR2 FQGNSA. CDR3 length equals 18 residues. As DNA, the CDR3 is TGTGCCAGCAGCTTAGAAGTATTTTTCGGGGTAAGGAACACTGAAGCTTTCTTT. Translation: CASSLEVFFGVRNTEAFF.

The chain employs TRBV25-1 and TRBJ1-4; D is ambiguous. The germline gives CDR1 MGHDK, CDR2 SYGVNS. CDR3 length: 14 residues. Between the trimmed V and J ends, which lost 1 base and 6 bases, there was a span of 9 bases. CDR3 sequence reads: CASSELTNYEKLFF. The CDR3 coding sequence is TGTGCCAGCAGTGAATTGACAAATTATGAAAAACTGTTTTTT.

The genes are TRBV28 and TRBJ2-3; 9 bases line up with TRBD2. This CDR3 spans 17 amino acids. Germline lookup yields CDR1 MDHEN and CDR2 SYDVKM. J gave up 2 bases and V 2 bases, and 8 bases lay outside the gene matches. The CDR3, as DNA: TGTGCCAGCAGTTTACTCGGCGGGAGGGCGATCACAGATACGCAGTATTTT. It specifies CASSLLGGRAITDTQYF.

Regarding this clone: Other DNA sequences within the sample encode an identical CDR3. The chain couples TRBV13 to TRBJ2-7; 11 bases are shared with TRBD1. The length of the CDR3 is 14 residues. Unmatched junction bases numbered 3, after V lost 5 bases and J lost 3 bases. Germline CDR1 PRHDT, CDR2 FYEKMQ (reference sequence). CDR3 nucleotide sequence: TGTGCCAGCAGCCTGGGGACAGGGGGCTACGAGCAGTACTTC. Translating gives CASSLGTGGYEQYF.

The chain has TRBV7-9 and TRBJ1-4; D gene unclear. Germline assignment: CDR1 SEHNR and CDR2 FQNEAQ (reference sequence). The V end was cut by 3 bases, the J end by 4 bases, with 9 bases between. This CDR3 is built from 14 residues. CDR3 sequence reads: CASSLTDSNEKLFF. CDR3 bases: TGTGCCAGCAGCTTGACGGATAGTAATGAAAAACTGTTTTTT.

This chain links TRBV9 with TRBJ1-5; D possibly corresponds to TRBD1 (5 bases). The CDR3 loop spans 14 amino acids. The ends were cut back, 0 bases at V and 4 bases at J, with 8 bases in the middle. CDR1 SGDLS and CDR2 YYNGEE come from the germline V gene. CDR3 bases: TGTGCCAGCAGCGTAGGAGAGGGGAATCAGCCCCAGCATTTT. Its translation is CASSVGEGNQPQHF.